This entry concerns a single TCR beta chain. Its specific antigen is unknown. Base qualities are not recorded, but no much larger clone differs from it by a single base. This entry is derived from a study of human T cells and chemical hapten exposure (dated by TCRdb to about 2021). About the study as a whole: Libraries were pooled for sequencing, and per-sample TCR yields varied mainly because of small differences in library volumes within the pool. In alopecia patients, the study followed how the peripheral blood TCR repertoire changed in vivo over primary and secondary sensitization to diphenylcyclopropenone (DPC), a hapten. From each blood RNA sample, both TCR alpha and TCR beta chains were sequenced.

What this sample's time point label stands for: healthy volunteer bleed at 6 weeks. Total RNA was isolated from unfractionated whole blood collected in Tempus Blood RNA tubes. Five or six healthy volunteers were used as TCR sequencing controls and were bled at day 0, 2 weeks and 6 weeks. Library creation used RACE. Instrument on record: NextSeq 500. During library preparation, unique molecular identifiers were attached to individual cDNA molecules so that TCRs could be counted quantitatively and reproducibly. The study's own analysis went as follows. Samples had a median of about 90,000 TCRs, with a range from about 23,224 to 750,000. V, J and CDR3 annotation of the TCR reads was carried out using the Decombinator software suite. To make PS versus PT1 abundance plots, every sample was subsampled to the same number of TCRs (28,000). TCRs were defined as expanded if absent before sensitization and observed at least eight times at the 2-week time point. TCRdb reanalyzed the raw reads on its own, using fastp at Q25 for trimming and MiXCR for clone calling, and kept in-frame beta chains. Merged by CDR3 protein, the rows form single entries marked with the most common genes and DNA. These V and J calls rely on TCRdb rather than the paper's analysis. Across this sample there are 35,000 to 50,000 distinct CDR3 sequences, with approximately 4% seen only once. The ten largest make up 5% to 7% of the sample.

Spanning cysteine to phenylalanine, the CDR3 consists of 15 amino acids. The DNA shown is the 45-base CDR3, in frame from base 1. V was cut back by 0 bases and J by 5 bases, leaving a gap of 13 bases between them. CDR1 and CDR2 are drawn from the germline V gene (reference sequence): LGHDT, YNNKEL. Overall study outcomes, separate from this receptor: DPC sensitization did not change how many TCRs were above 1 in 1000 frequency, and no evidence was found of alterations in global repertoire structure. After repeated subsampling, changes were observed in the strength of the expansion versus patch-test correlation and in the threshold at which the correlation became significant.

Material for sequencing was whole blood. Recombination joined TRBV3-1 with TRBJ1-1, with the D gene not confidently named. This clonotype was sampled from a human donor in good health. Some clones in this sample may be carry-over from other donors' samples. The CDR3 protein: CASSQERTRRTEAFF. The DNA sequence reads TGTGCCAGCAGCCAAGAAAGAACCAGAAGGACTGAAGCTTTCTTT.